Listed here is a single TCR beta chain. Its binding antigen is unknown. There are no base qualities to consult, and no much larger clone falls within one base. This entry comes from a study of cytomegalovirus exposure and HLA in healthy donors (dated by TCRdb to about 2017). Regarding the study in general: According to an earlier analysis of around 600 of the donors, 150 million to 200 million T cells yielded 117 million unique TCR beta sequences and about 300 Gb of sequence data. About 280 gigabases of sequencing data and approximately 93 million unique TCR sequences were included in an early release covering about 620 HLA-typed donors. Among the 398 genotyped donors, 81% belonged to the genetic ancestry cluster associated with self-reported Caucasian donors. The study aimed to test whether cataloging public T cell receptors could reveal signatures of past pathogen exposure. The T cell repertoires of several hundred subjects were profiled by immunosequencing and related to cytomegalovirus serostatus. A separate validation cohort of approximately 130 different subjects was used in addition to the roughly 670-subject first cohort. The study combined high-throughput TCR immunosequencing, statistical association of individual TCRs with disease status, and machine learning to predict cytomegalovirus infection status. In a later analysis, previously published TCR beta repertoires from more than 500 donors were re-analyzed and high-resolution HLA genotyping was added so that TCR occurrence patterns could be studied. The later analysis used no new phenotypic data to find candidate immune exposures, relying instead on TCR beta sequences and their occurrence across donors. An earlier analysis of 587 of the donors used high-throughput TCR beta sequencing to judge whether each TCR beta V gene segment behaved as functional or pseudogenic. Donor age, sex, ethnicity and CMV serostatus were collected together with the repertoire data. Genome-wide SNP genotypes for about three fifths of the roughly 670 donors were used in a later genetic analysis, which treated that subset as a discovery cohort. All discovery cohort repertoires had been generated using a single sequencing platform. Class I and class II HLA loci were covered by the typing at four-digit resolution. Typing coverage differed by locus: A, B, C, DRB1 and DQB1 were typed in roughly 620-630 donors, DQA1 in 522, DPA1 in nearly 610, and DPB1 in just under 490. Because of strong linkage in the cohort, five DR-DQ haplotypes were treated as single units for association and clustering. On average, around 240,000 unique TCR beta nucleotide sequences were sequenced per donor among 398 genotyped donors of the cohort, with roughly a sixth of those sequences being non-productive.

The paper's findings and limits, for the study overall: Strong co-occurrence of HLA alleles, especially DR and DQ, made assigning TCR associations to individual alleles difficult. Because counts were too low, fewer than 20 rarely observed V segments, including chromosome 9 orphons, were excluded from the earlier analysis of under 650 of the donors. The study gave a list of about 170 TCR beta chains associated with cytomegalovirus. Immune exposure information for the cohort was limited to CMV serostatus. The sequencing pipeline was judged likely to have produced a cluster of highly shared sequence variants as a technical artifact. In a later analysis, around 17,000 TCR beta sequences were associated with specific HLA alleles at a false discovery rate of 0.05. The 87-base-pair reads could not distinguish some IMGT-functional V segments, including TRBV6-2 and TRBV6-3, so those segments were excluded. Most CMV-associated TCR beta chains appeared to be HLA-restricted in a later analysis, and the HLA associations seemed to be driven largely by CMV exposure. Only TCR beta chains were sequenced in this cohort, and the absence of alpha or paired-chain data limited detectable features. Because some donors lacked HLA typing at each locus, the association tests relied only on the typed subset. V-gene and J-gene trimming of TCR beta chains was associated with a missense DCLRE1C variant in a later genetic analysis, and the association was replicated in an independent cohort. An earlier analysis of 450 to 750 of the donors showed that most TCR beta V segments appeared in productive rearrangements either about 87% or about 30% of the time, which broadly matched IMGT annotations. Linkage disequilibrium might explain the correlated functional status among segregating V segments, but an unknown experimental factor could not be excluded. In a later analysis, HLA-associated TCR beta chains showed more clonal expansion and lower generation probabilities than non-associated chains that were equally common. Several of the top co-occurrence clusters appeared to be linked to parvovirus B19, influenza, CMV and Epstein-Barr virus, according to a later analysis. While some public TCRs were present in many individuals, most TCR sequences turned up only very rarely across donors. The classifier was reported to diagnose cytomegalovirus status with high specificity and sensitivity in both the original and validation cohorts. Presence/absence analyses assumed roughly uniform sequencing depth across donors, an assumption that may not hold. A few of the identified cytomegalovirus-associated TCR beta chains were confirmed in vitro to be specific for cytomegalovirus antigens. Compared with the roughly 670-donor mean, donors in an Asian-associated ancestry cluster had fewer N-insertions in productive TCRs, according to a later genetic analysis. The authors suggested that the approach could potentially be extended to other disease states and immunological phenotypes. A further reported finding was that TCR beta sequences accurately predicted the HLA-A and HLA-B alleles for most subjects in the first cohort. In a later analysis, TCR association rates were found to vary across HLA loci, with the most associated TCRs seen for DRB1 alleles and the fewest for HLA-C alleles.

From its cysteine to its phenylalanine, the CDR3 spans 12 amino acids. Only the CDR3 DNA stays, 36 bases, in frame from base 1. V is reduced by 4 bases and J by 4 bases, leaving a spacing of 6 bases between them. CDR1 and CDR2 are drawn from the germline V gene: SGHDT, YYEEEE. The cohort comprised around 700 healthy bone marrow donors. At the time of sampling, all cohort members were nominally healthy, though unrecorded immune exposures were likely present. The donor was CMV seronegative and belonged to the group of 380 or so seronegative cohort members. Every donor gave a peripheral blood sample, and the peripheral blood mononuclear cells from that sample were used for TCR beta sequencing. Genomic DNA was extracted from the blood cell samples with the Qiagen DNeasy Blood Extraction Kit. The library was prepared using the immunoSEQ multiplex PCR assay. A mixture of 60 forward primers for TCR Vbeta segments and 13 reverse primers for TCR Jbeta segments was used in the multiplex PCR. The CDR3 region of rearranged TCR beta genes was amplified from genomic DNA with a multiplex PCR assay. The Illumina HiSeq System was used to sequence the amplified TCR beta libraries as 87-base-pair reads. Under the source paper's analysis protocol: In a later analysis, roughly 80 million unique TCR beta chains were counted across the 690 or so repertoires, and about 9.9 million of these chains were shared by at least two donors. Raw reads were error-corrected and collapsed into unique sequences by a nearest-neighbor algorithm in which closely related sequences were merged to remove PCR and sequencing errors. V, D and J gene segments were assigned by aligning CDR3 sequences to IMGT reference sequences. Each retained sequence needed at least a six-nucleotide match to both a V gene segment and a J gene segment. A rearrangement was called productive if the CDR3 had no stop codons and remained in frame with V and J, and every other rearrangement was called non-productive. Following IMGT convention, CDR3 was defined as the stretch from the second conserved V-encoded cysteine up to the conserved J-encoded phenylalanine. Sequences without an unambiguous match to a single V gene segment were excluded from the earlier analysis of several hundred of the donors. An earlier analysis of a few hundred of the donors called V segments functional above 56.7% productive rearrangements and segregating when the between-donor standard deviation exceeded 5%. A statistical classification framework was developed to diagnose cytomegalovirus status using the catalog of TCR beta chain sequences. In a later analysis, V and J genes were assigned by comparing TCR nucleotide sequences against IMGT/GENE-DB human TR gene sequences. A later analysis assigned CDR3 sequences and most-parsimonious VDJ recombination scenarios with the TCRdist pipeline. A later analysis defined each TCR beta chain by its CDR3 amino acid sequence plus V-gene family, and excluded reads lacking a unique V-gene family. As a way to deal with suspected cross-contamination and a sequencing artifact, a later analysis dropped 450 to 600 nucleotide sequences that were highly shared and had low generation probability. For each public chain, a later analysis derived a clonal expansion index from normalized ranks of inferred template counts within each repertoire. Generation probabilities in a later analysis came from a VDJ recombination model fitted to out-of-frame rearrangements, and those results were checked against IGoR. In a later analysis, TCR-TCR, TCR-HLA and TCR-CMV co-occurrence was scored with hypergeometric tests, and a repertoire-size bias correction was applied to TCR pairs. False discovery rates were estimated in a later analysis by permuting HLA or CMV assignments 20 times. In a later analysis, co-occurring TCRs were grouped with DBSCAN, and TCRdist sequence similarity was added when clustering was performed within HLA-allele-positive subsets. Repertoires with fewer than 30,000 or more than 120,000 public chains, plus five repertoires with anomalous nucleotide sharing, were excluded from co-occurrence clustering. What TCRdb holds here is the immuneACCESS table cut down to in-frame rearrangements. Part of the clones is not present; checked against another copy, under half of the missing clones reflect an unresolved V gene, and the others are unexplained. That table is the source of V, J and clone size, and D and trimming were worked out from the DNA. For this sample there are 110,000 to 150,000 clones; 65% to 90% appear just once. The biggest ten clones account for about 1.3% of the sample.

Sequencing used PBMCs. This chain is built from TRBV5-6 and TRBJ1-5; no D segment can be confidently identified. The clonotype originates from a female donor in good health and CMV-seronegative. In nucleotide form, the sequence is TGTGCCAGCAGCGTGAGGAATCAGCCCCAGCATTTT. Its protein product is CASSVRNQPQHF.